The rows below give T cell receptor beta chains drawn from one sample of a study of blood T cell repertoires in COVID-19. Only in-frame clones appear in the TCRdb table, and some are missing; sequencing was by immunoSEQ multiplex PCR. This table has some 350,000 clones, around 91% appearing once. What was sequenced was peripheral blood. The receptor set was obtained from a woman aged 18-30 years who had recovered from COVID-19. Each CDR3 is given with its conserved first and last residue. D genes are given only for firm matches. Clone size is not always given. Where it is, it says once, few, many or a class for expanded clones.

j_call,d_call,clone_size,v_call,cdr3_nt,cdr3_aa
TRBJ1-1,-,-,TRBV30,TGTGCCTGGAGTGTACTGTTCGGCAGAGCGGGAAACACTGAAGCTTTCTTT,CAWSVLFGRAGNTEAFF
TRBJ2-3,TRBD2,-,TRBV7-2,TGTGCCAGCAGCTTGAGGCGAGGTGTAGCGGGAGAAACAGATACGCAGTATTTT,CASSLRRGVAGETDTQYF
TRBJ1-5,-,-,TRBV6-5,TGTGCCAGCAGTTACTCACAACACCAAGGAGGGCCCCAGCATTTT,CASSYSQHQGGPQHF
TRBJ2-1,-,-,TRBV7-9,TGTGCCAGCAGCTCTCTTAAATGGCAGGGGAATGAGCAGTTCTTC,CASSSLKWQGNEQFF
TRBJ1-2,-,-,TRBV6-5,TGTGCCAGCAGTTACTCGGGAGCCCGAGGGAATGGCTACACCTTC,CASSYSGARGNGYTF
TRBJ1-2,-,-,TRBV18,TGTGCCAGCTCACCAGCAGGGTTTTGGGATGGCTACACCTTC,CASSPAGFWDGYTF
TRBJ2-1,TRBD2,-,TRBV7-8,TGTGCCAGCAGCTTAGGTAGCGGGTCCTACAATGAGCAGTTCTTC,CASSLGSGSYNEQFF
TRBJ2-2,TRBD1,-,TRBV14,TGTGCCAGCAGCCAACGGACAGGGTTGAACACCGGGGAGCTGTTTTTT,CASSQRTGLNTGELFF
TRBJ1-1,-,few,TRBV2,TGTGCCAGCAGGGGGGGGCAGGGGAACACTGAAGCTTTCTTT,CASRGGQGNTEAFF
TRBJ2-3,TRBD2,-,TRBV5-1,TGCGCCAGCAGACCGGGACTAAGCACAGATACGCAGTATTTT,CASRPGLSTDTQYF
TRBJ2-1,-,-,TRBV21-1,TGTGCCAGCAGCAAAGACGGACCCGGGGGGCCGAATGAGCAGTTCTTC,CASSKDGPGGPNEQFF
TRBJ2-1,-,once,TRBV7-2,TGTGCCAGCAGCGTAGACCCGACTCAATACAATGAGCAGTTCTTC,CASSVDPTQYNEQFF
TRBJ2-1,TRBD1,few,TRBV29-1,TGCAGCGCCAGGACAGGGACCTTTGATGAGCAGTTCTTC,CSARTGTFDEQFF
TRBJ1-3,-,-,TRBV7-2,TGTGCCAGCAGCTTAACCGGCTTCGGGAACACCATATATTTT,CASSLTGFGNTIYF
TRBJ1-1,-,-,TRBV5-4,TGTGCCAGCAGCTTGGGGGGGCCTCGGGAGGGCACTGAAGCTTTCTTT,CASSLGGPREGTEAFF
TRBJ1-2,-,-,TRBV6-1,TGTGCCAGCAGTGAAGGTATGGGGGCAGGACACTATGGCTACACCTTC,CASSEGMGAGHYGYTF
TRBJ1-1,TRBD1,-,TRBV29-1,TGCAGCGCCGGGACAGGGAACACTGAAGCTTTCTTT,CSAGTGNTEAFF
TRBJ2-1,TRBD2,-,TRBV6-2/TRBV6-3,TGTGCCAGCAGTTCCCCGACTAGCGGGATCTACAATGAGCAGTTCTTC,CASSSPTSGIYNEQFF
TRBJ2-4,-,-,TRBV9,TGTGCCAGCAGCCCAATGGGGGGGCGAGAAAACATTCAGTACTTC,CASSPMGGRENIQYF
TRBJ1-2,TRBD1,-,TRBV7-2,TGTGCCAGCAGCCGCACAGGGGGGGTCGGGTATGGCTACACCTTC,CASSRTGGVGYGYTF
TRBJ1-2,-,-,TRBV6-2/TRBV6-3,TGTGCCAGCAGTAAACGGACGGGGGGCTACACCTTC,CASSKRTGGYTF
TRBJ2-1,-,-,TRBV19,TGTGCCAGTAGTATTTACGGTGTCTCCTACAATGAGCAGTTCTTC,CASSIYGVSYNEQFF